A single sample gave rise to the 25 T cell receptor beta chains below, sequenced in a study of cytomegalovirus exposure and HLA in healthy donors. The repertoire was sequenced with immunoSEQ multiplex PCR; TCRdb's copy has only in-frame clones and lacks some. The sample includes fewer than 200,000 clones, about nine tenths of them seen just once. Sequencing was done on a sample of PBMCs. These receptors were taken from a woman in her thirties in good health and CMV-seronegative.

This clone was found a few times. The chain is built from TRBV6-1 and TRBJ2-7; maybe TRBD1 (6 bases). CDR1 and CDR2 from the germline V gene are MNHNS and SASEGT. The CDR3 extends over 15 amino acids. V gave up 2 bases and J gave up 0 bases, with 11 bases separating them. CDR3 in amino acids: CASSESRGLSYEQYF. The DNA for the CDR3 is TGTGCCAGCAGTGAATCCAGGGGCCTCTCCTACGAGCAGTACTTC.

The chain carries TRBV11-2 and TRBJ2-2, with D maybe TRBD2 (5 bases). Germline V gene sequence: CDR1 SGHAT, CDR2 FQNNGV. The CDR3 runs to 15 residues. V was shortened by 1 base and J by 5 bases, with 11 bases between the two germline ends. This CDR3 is CASSLGGSRTGELFF. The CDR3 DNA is TGTGCCAGCAGCTTAGGAGGGAGCCGTACCGGGGAGCTGTTTTTT.

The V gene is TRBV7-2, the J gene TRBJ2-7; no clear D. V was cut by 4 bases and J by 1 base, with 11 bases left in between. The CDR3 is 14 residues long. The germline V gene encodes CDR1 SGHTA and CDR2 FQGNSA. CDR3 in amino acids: CASSSELMSYEQYF. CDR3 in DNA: TGTGCCAGCAGCTCGGAACTAATGTCCTACGAGCAGTACTTC.

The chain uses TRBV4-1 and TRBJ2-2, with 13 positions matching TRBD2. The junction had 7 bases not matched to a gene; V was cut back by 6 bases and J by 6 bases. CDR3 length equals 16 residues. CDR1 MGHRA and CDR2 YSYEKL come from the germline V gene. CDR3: CASSPTSGGASGELFF. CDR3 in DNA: TGCGCCAGCAGTCCTACTAGCGGGGGGGCTTCCGGGGAGCTGTTTTTT.

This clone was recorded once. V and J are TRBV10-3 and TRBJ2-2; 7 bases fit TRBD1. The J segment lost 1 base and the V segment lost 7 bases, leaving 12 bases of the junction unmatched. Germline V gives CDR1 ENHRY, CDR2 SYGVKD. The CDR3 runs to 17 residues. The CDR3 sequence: CAIKSRDRDRNTGELFF. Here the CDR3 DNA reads TGTGCCATCAAATCACGAGACAGGGACCGGAACACCGGGGAGCTGTTTTTT.

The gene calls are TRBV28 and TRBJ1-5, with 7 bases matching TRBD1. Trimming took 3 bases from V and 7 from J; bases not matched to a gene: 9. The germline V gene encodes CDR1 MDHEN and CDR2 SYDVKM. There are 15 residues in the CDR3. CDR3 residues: CASSFRRGPKQPQHF. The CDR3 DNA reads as TGTGCCAGCAGTTTCCGGAGGGGGCCGAAGCAGCCCCAGCATTTT.

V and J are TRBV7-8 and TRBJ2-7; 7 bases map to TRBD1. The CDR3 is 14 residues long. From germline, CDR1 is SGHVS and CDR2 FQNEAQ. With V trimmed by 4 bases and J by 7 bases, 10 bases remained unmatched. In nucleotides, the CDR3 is TGTGCCAGCAGCTACGAGACAGGGAGAAGGGAGCAGTACTTC. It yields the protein CASSYETGRREQYF.

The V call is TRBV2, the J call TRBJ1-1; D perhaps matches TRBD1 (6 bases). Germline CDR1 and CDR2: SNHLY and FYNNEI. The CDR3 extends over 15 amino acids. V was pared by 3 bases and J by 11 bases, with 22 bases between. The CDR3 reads CASSDSQYPGQGAFF. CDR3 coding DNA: TGTGCCAGCAGTGATTCCCAATACCCGGGACAAGGGGCTTTCTTT. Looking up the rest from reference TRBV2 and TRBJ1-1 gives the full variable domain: EPEVTQTPSHQVTQMGQEVILRCVPISNHLYFYWYRQILGQKVEFLVSFYNNEISEKSEIFDDQFSVERPDGSNFTLKIRSTKLEDSAMYFCASSDSQYPGQGAFFGQGTRLTVV.

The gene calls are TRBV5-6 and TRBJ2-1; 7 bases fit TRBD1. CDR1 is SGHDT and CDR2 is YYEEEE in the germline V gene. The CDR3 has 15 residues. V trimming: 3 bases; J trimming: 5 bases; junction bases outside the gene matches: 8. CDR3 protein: CASSSPRTGDNEQFF. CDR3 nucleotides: TGTGCCAGCAGCTCACCCCGGACAGGCGACAATGAGCAGTTCTTC.

The CDR3 region is CASSPISFGGELFF. CDR3 DNA: TGCGCCAGCAGCCCGATTAGCTTTGGCGGGGAGCTGTTTTTT. The gene calls are TRBV5-1 and TRBJ2-2; the D is unclear. This CDR3 has 14 amino acids. Germline loops: CDR1 SGHRS, CDR2 YFSETQ. Trimming left V 4 bases short and J 7 bases short, with 14 bases between.

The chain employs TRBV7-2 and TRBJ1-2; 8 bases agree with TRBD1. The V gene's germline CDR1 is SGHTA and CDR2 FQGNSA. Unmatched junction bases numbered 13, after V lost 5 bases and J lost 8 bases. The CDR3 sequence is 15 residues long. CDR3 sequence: CASSPSTGDLRGYTF. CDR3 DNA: TGTGCCAGCAGCCCGTCGACAGGGGATTTGCGAGGCTACACCTTC.

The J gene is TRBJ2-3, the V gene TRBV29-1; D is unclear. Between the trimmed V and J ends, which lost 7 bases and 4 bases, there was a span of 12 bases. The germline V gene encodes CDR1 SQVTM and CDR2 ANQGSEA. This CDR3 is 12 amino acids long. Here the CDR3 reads CSGDSVSDTQYF. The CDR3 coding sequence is TGCAGCGGGGATAGTGTCTCAGATACGCAGTATTTT.

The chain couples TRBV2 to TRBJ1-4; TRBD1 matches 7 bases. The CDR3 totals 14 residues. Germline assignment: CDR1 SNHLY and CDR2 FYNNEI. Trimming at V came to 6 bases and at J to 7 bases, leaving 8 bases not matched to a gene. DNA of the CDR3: TGTGCCAGCAGGGGGACAGTCAAATTTGAAAAACTGTTTTTT. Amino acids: CASRGTVKFEKLFF. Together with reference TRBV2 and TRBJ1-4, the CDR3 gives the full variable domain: EPEVTQTPSHQVTQMGQEVILRCVPISNHLYFYWYRQILGQKVEFLVSFYNNEISEKSEIFDDQFSVERPDGSNFTLKIRSTKLEDSAMYFCASRGTVKFEKLFFGSGTQLSVL.

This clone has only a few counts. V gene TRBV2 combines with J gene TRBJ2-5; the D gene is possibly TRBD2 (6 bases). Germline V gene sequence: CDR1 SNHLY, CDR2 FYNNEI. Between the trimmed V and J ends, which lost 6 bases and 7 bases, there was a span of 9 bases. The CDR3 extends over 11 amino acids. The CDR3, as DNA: TGTGCCAGCAGCCGGGGAGGGACCCAGTACTTC. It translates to CASSRGGTQYF.

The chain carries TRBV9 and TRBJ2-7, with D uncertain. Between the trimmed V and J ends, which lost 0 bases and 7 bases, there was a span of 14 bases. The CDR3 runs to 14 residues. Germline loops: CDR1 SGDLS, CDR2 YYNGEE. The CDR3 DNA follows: TGTGCCAGCAGCGTAGCTACGTGGGGTGGAGAGCAGTACTTC. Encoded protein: CASSVATWGGEQYF.

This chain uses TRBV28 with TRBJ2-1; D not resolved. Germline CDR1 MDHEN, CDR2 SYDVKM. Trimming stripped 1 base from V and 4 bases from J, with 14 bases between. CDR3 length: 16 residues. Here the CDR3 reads CASSLSRGKWYNEQFF. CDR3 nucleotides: TGTGCCAGCAGTTTATCTCGTGGAAAGTGGTACAATGAGCAGTTCTTC.

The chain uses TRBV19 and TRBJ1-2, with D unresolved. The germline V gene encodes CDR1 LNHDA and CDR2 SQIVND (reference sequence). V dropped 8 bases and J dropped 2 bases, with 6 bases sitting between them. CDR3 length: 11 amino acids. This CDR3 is CASRGNYGYTF. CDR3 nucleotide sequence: TGTGCCAGTCGGGGAAACTATGGCTACACCTTC.

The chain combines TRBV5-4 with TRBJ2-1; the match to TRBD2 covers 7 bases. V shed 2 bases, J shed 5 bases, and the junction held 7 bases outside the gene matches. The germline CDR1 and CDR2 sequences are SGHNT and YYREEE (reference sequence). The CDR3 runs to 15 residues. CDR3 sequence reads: CASSFIAGPHNEQFF. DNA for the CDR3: TGTGCCAGCAGCTTTATAGCGGGCCCCCACAATGAGCAGTTCTTC.

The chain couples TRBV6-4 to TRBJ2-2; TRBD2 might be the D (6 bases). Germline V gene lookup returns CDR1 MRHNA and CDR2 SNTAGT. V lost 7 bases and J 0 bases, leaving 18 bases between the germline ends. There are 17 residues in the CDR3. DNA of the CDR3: TGTGCCAGCACGGTTCAAGCGGGCCCCGCGAACACCGGGGAGCTGTTTTTT. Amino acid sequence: CASTVQAGPANTGELFF.

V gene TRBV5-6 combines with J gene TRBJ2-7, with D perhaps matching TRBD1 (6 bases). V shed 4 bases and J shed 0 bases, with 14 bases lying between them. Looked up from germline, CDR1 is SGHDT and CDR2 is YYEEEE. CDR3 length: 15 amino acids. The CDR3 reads CASSPETGFSYEQYF. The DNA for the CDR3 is TGTGCCAGCAGCCCAGAAACAGGGTTCTCCTACGAGCAGTACTTC.

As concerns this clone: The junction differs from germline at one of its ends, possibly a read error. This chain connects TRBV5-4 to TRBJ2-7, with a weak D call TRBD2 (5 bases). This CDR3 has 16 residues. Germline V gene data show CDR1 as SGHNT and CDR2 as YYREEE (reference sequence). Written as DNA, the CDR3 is TGTGCCAGCAGCCGCACTCCTACTCAGGACTCCTACGGGCAGTACTTC. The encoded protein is CASSRTPTQDSYGQYF.

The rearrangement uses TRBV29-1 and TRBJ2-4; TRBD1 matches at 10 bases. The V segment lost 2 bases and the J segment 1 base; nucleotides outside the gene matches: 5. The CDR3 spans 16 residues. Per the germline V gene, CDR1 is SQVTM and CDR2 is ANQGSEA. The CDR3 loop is CSVEIRQGAAKNIQYF. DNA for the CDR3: TGCAGCGTTGAAATCCGACAGGGGGCGGCCAAAAACATTCAGTACTTC.

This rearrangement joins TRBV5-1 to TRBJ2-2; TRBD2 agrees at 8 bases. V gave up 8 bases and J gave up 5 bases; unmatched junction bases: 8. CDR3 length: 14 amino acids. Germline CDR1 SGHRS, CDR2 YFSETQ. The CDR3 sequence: CARDPAGVTGELFF. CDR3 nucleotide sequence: TGCGCCAGGGATCCAGCGGGAGTTACCGGGGAGCTGTTTTTT.

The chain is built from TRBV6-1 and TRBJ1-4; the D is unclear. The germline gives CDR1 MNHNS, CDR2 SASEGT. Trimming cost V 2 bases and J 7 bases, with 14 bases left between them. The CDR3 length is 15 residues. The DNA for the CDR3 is TGTGCCAGCAGTGAATTGAAGGGTTCGGGTGAAAAACTGTTTTTT. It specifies CASSELKGSGEKLFF.

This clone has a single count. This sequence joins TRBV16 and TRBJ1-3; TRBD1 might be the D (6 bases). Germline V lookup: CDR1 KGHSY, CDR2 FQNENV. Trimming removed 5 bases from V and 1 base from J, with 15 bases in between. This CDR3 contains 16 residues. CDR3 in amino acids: CASSTRQALSGNTIYF. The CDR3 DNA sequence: TGTGCCAGCAGCACCCGACAGGCGCTATCTGGAAACACCATATATTTT.